A selection of T cell receptor beta chains follows, all from one sample in a study of blood T cell repertoires in COVID-19. Here immunoSEQ multiplex PCR was the method, and the copy in TCRdb shows in-frame clones only, minus some. The data hold approximately 200,000 clones, with roughly 80% observed a single time. The specimen sequenced was peripheral blood. These receptors were collected from a woman aged 45-65 years with acute or convalescent COVID-19. Each CDR3 is given with its conserved first and last residue. Each record gives: J gene, D gene, V gene, clone size, CDR3 DNA, CDR3 protein. A D gene is named only where the DNA matches it firmly. Clone size is not always given. Where it is, it says once, few, many or a class for expanded clones.

>TRBJ2-2|.|TRBV25-1|once
TGTGCCAGCAGTGAAGCGGTTTCGAACACCGGGGAGCTGTTTTTT
CASSEAVSNTGELFF
>TRBJ1-3|.|TRBV7-6|.
TGTGCCAGCAGCTTAGAACACGGAAACACCATATATTTT
CASSLEHGNTIYF
>TRBJ2-1|.|TRBV27|few
TGTGCCAGCAGTTTCTTCGACAGGTTAGAGCAGTTCTTC
CASSFFDRLEQFF
>TRBJ2-1|TRBD2|TRBV15|once
TGTGCCACCAGCAGAGATATCGGGGAGGGGTACAATGAGCAGTTCTTC
CATSRDIGEGYNEQFF
>TRBJ1-5|.|TRBV24-1|.
TGTGCCACCAGTGATAATGGACAGTTTAGCAATCAGCCCCAGCATTTT
CATSDNGQFSNQPQHF
>TRBJ1-1|TRBD1|TRBV6-5|.
TGTGCCACCCAACAGGGGGCCGTCGGTGAAGCTTTCTTT
CATQQGAVGEAFF
>TRBJ2-4|TRBD1|TRBV15|.
TGTGCCACCAGCAGAGGACCCGGGACAGGATCGGCCAAAAACATTCAGTACTTC
CATSRGPGTGSAKNIQYF
>TRBJ1-5|.|TRBV5-5|.
TGTGCCAGCAGCTTGGGACATACTAATCAGCCCCAGCATTTT
CASSLGHTNQPQHF
>TRBJ1-1|.|TRBV30|.
TGTGCCTGGAGTGTAACTCCTCGTCCGAACACTGAAGCTTTCTTT
CAWSVTPRPNTEAFF
>TRBJ1-3|TRBD1|TRBV19|once
TGTGCCAGTAGCCCCGGACAGGGGAGAAACACCATATATTTT
CASSPGQGRNTIYF
>TRBJ1-5|.|TRBV28|.
TGTGCCAGCAGTCGACAGGATAATCAGCCCCAGCATTTT
CASSRQDNQPQHF
>TRBJ1-2|TRBD1|TRBV14|.
TGTGCCAGCAGCCGGGGGACAGGGGGCAGCTATGGCTACACCTTC
CASSRGTGGSYGYTF
>TRBJ1-1|TRBD1|TRBV28|.
TGTGCCAGTTACCCAGGGGGCGCGGTTGGGGGCACTGAAGCTTTCTTT
CASYPGGAVGGTEAFF
>TRBJ2-3|TRBD1|TRBV19|.
TGTGCCAGTAGTATAGATTTGCCGACAGACAGGGCCGCCACAGATACGCAGTATTTT
CASSIDLPTDRAATDTQYF
>TRBJ2-7|TRBD2|TRBV5-1|.
TGCGCCAGCAGCTCTACTAGCGGGGCCCCCTACGAGCAGTACTTC
CASSSTSGAPYEQYF
>TRBJ2-7|TRBD2|TRBV5-1|.
TGCGCCAGCAGCCCGGGGGGGAGCAGGTTAAAGAGCGAGCAGTACTTC
CASSPGGSRLKSEQYF
>TRBJ2-1|.|TRBV20-1|.
TGCAGTGCTAGTGAGGGCCTCTACAATGAGCAGTTCTTC
CSASEGLYNEQFF
>TRBJ1-2|TRBD1|TRBV18|.
TGTGCCAGCTCACCTATATCTCCGGGACAGAGTAACTATGGCTACACCTTC
CASSPISPGQSNYGYTF
>TRBJ1-6|TRBD1|TRBV10-2|.
TGCGCCAGCAGTGAGACTACAGGGGATCCATATAATTCACCCCTCCACTTT
CASSETTGDPYNSPLHF
>TRBJ1-4|.|TRBV7-6|.
TGTGCCAGCAGCGGTGGGGCGGTGGAGAACGAAAAACTGTTTTTT
CASSGGAVENEKLFF
>TRBJ2-7|.|TRBV28|few
TGTGCCAGCAGTTCCATAGGGGCGAGCTCCTACGAGCAGTACTTC
CASSSIGASSYEQYF
>TRBJ2-6|TRBD2|TRBV7-8|.
TGTGCCAGCAGCCTTCGACTAGCGGGAGGGCATGGGGCCAACGTCCTGACTTTC
CASSLRLAGGHGANVLTF
>TRBJ1-2|.|TRBV28|.
TGTGCCAGCAGTTTACCGGACAGACCCCCCCGTGTGGGCTACACCTTC
CASSLPDRPPRVGYTF
>TRBJ2-2|.|TRBV19|.
TGTGCCAGCCCCGGGGCAGGGGAAAACACCGGGGAGCTGTTTTTT
CASPGAGENTGELFF
>TRBJ2-7|.|TRBV5-8|once
TGTGCCAGCGGGGAGTTCCCGAGCTCCTACGAGCAGTACTTC
CASGEFPSSYEQYF
>TRBJ2-1|.|TRBV24-1|.
TGTGCCACCGCCCGTAGTGGCTCCTACAATGAGCAGTTCTTC
CATARSGSYNEQFF
>TRBJ2-7|TRBD1|TRBV24-1|.
TGTGCCACCAGTGATCCCGGGACAGGGGGGATCGACGAGCAGTACTTC
CATSDPGTGGIDEQYF
>TRBJ1-1|.|TRBV7-2|.
TGTGCCAGCAGCACCTACGGGTCGAACACTGAAGCTTTCTTT
CASSTYGSNTEAFF
>TRBJ2-4|TRBD1|TRBV2|once
TGTGCCATTACGTTAATGACAGGGGCCAGGTACATTCAGTACTTC
CAITLMTGARYIQYF
>TRBJ1-2|.|TRBV28|once
TGTGCCAGCAGTTTAGTGTTCGCGGGGGTGGATGGCTACACCTTC
CASSLVFAGVDGYTF
>TRBJ1-5|.|TRBV6-1|.
TGTGCCAGCAGTGAAATAGGCAATTCGGGTCAGCCCCAGCATTTT
CASSEIGNSGQPQHF
>TRBJ2-7|TRBD2|TRBV6-5|.
TGTGCCAGCAGTTACGAAAGGACGGGGGGAAACTACGAGCAGTACTTC
CASSYERTGGNYEQYF
>TRBJ1-6|TRBD1|TRBV7-9|.
TGTGCCAGCAGCTTAGTCTGGGGAACAGGGGGCTATAATTCACCCCTCCACTTT
CASSLVWGTGGYNSPLHF
>TRBJ2-1|.|TRBV5-6|few
TGTGCCAGCAGCCCTACAGGGGGGGGACCCTACAATGAGCAGTTCTTC
CASSPTGGGPYNEQFF
>TRBJ1-1|TRBD1|TRBV19|once
TGTGCCAGTAGTATATGGGGGACAGAGAACACTGAAGCTTTCTTT
CASSIWGTENTEAFF
>TRBJ1-5|.|TRBV5-1|.
TGCGCCAGCAGCTTGATGGGAGATCAGCCCCAGCATTTT
CASSLMGDQPQHF
>TRBJ2-7|TRBD1|TRBV15|.
TGTGCCACCATCGGGCGAGGACCGGATGGGACAGGGGCCGAAGAGCAGTACTTC
CATIGRGPDGTGAEEQYF
>TRBJ2-1|TRBD2|TRBV19|.
TGTGCCAGTAGTAGTGATGGGCCCAGCGGGAGATGGGACAATGAGCAGTTCTTC
CASSSDGPSGRWDNEQFF
>TRBJ1-6|TRBD1|TRBV6-5|.
TGTGCCAGTTCCCCGGACAGGGCCTCACCCCTCCACTTT
CASSPDRASPLHF